This entry concerns a single T cell receptor (beta chain). Its antigen is still unknown. This sample is part of a study of a mutant IDH1 vaccine in newly diagnosed glioma. Study summary: Treated patients had a mean age of 40.4 years and a sex split that was about 62% male and 37.5% female. Previous care, which was radiotherapy, temozolomide, or both, most often involved both. Whole-study results and caveats: It seemed that pseudoprogression was not linked to changes in the top peripheral T cell clonotypes.

Profiled with immunoSEQ multiplex PCR; TCRdb holds only in-frame clones, not every one. This sample has just under 95,000 clones, with 83% found just once. Trimming removed 4 bases from V and 5 bases from J; junction bases left unmatched: 8. CDR3 size: 14 residues. The germline V gene has CDR1 MNHEY and CDR2 SMNVEV (reference sequence). Time point described: baseline, week 1 (first vaccination visit). Treatment given: pre-vaccination baseline after standard-of-care therapy. This receptor was obtained from a woman aged 50 to 65 with glioma. This material consisted of PBMCs, taken from a glioma patient treated with radiotherapy, temozolomide or both. The chain is built from TRBV27 and TRBJ2-7; 7 positions match TRBD1. The DNA of the CDR3 is TGTGCCAGCAGTTATTACAGGGGTATCGACGAGCAGTACTTC. Residues: CASSYYRGIDEQYF.